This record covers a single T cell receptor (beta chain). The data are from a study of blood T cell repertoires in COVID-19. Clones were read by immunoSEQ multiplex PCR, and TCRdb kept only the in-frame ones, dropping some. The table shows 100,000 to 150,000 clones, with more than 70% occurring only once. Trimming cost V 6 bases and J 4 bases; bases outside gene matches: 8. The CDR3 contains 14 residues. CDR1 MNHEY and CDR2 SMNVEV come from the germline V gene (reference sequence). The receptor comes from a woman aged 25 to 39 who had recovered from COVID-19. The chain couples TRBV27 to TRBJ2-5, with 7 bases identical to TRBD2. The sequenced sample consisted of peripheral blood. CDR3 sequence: CASRLLSGGETQYF. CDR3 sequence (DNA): TGTGCCAGCAGGCTCCTCTCGGGGGGAGAGACCCAGTACTTC.